This TCR beta chain was found in a study of PD-L1 blockade in urothelial cancer. Study information: The patients' atezolizumab therapy, 1,200 mg intravenously every 3 weeks, started around 2014.

Germline V CDR1 and CDR2: SEHNR, FQNEAQ (reference sequence). J was trimmed by 6 bases and V by 8 bases; bases with no gene match: 8. The CDR3 is 14 residues long. Time point: pretreatment peripheral blood. Patient disease was locally advanced or metastatic urothelial carcinoma. Each patient supplied 1 to 8 pretreatment and on-treatment samples. This clone showed up just a few times. Using immunoSEQ multiplex PCR, the repertoire was profiled, and TCRdb retains in-frame clones only, with some absent. The table includes 48,000 or so clones, about 83% detected once. This receptor was taken from an older woman with urothelial cancer. This sequence joins TRBV7-9 and TRBJ2-2; TRBD2 matches 8 bases. Here the sequenced sample was PBMCs, taken around atezolizumab (anti-PD-L1) treatment. In nucleotides, the CDR3 is TGTGCCAGCCACGGGAGGGCAACGGCCGGGGAGCTGTTTTTT. This codes for CASHGRATAGELFF. Together with reference TRBV7-9 and TRBJ2-2, the CDR3 gives the full variable domain: DTGVSQNPRHKITKRGQNVTFRCDPISEHNRLYWYRQTLGQGPEFLTYFQNEAQLEKSRLLSDRFSAERPKGSFSTLEIQRTEQGDSAMYLCASHGRATAGELFFGEGSRLTVL.